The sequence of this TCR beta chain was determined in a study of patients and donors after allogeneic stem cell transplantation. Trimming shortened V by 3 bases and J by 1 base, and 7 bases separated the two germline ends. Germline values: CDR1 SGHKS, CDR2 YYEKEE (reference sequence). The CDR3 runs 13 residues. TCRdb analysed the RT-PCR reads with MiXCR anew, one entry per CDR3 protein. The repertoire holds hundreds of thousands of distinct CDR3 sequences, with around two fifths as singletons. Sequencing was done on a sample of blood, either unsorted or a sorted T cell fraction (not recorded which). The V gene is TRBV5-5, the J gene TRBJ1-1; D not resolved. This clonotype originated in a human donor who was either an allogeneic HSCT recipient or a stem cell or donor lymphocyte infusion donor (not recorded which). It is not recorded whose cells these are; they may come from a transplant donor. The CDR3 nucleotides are TGTGCCAGCAGCTCGGACCCGAACACTGAAGCTTTCTTT. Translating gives CASSSDPNTEAFF. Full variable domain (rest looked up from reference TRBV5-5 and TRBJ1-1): DAGVTQSPTHLIKTRGQQVTLRCSPISGHKSVSWYQQVLGQGPQFIFQYYEKEERGRGNFPDRFSARQFPNYSSELNVNALLLGDSALYLCASSSDPNTEAFFGQGTRLTVV.